This TCR beta chain was recovered during a study of technical replicates of blood from a handful of donors. This CDR3 is built from 15 residues. Germline-derived CDR1 and CDR2 are SGHVS and FQNEAQ. Trimming removed 3 bases at V and 0 bases at J, with 12 bases between. TCRdb's table, derived via immunoSEQ multiplex PCR, lists solely in-frame clones and lacks some. This table holds around 15,000 clones, 80% to 90% found once. The sequenced material came from PBMCs. The TCR originated in a human donor in good health. The rearrangement uses TRBV7-8 and TRBJ2-7; D is possibly TRBD1 (6 bases). In DNA, the CDR3 is TGTGCCAGCAGCTTGGGACAACGAACCTCCTACGAGCAGTACTTC. Its protein is CASSLGQRTSYEQYF.